Below are 18 T cell receptor beta chains sequenced from a single sample in a study of T cells expressing NK-cell markers. TCRdb re-called the 5' RACE reads and shows each CDR3 protein once, DNA omitted. The specimen's table records about 150,000 distinct CDR3 sequences. The specimen sequenced was blood T cells: a sorted CD56 or NKG2C T cell subset, CD4+ or CD8+ T cells, or bulk PBMC T cells (not recorded which). These receptors were collected from a woman between 45 and 60 years old in good health.

The chain is built from TRBV7-2 and TRBJ2-3; absent DNA, TCRdb's TRBD1 call cannot be checked. Germline V lookup: CDR1 SGHTA, CDR2 FQGNSA. The CDR3 has 14 amino acids. This CDR3 reads CASSPDRRTDTQYF.

The chain recombines TRBV6-4 with TRBJ2-5. This CDR3 has 13 residues. In germline, CDR1 is MRHNA, CDR2 SNTAGT. The CDR3 sequence: CASSDDSHETQYF.

The chain couples TRBV5-1 to TRBJ1-2. This CDR3 is 13 amino acids long. CDR1 is SGHRS, CDR2 YFSETQ, per germline. Here the CDR3 reads CASSLASADDYTF.

V and J are TRBV12-3 or TRBV12-4 and TRBJ2-5. The CDR3 has 14 residues. CDR3 amino acids: CASSTGQGEETQYF.

The chain combines TRBV7-9 with TRBJ2-7; the TRBD2 assignment by TCRdb is unverifiable without DNA. The V gene's germline CDR1 is SEHNR and CDR2 FQNEAQ (reference sequence). This CDR3 region has 13 residues. The CDR3 loop is CASSSLAGYEQYF.

The rearrangement joins TRBV29-1 to TRBJ2-5; TCRdb's D call of TRBD1 is untestable without DNA. Germline V gene sequence: CDR1 SQVTM, CDR2 ANQGSEA. There are 13 residues in the CDR3. The CDR3 is CSPLLGVQETQYF.

The chain has TRBV6-5 and TRBJ2-1. Germline V lookup: CDR1 MNHEY, CDR2 SVGAGI. CDR3 length: 15 residues. The CDR3 loop reads CASSYSMAEADEQFF.

This chain connects TRBV7-6 to TRBJ2-3; the D gene TCRdb calls, TRBD1, cannot be checked with no DNA. The germline V gene has CDR1 SGHVS and CDR2 FNYEAQ. This CDR3 is built from 16 residues. CDR3 amino acids: CASSLTTGGAGDTQYF.

V gene TRBV6-5 combines with J gene TRBJ1-6. CDR1 and CDR2 (germline): MNHEY, SVGAGI. This CDR3 comprises 14 residues. The CDR3 loop reads CASSYTEEVSPLHF.

V gene TRBV18 combines with J gene TRBJ2-1. The CDR3 consists of 14 residues. The germline V gene has CDR1 KGHSH and CDR2 LQKENI. CDR3 residues: CASSPWTRGDEQFF.

This chain uses TRBV10-3 with TRBJ2-2; TCRdb calls TRBD1, which cannot be checked without DNA. The CDR3 is made up of 13 amino acids. The germline CDR1 and CDR2 sequences are ENHRY and SYGVKD. CDR3 loop: CAARTDNTGELFF.

The V and J genes are TRBV10-3 and TRBJ2-1. The CDR3 is 14 residues long. The germline CDR1 and CDR2 sequences are ENHRY and SYGVKD. This CDR3 reads CAISDIGLLNEQFF.

This chain joins TRBV4-1 and TRBJ1-2; no DNA is available, so the TRBD1 call from TCRdb remains unchecked. Per germline, CDR1 MGHRA and CDR2 YSYEKL. The CDR3 is 15 amino acids. Here the CDR3 reads CASSPLQGDLYGYTF.

The chain has TRBV14 and TRBJ1-1. The CDR3 length is 15 residues. In germline, CDR1 is SGHDN, CDR2 FVKESK. The CDR3 is CASSQVSGFGAEAFF.

J is TRBJ2-3 and V is TRBV10-1; TCRdb reports TRBD2, a call that lacks DNA to check it against. This CDR3 comprises 15 residues. Germline V gene data show CDR1 as WNHNN and CDR2 as SYGVQD (reference sequence). CDR3 residues: CASSESHQEGDTQYF.

The chain has TRBV4-1 and TRBJ2-7. Germline lookup yields CDR1 MGHRA and CDR2 YSYEKL. This CDR3 has 17 amino acids. The CDR3 spells CASSQVRLADSSYEQYF.

The chain combines TRBV4-1 with TRBJ1-1. The CDR3 extends over 14 amino acids. Germline loops: CDR1 MGHRA, CDR2 YSYEKL. The CDR3 protein is CASSQAPGSTEAFF.

The chain employs TRBV24-1 and TRBJ1-1. The CDR3 is 13 residues long. Germline CDR1 and CDR2: KGHDR and SFDVKD. The chain's CDR3 is CATSWREDTEAFF.